This is a list of T cell receptor beta chains from one sample in a study of human T cells and chemical hapten exposure. One entry per CDR3 protein results from TCRdb running MiXCR on the RACE reads. The sample lists 180,000 or so distinct CDR3 sequences, 14% seen once, with 1.7% in the top ten. Source: whole blood, taken in connection with sensitization to the hapten diphenylcyclopropenone (DPC). The receptors derive from a woman younger than 45 with alopecia areata. Some clones in this sample may be carry-over from other donors' samples. The CDR3 runs from the conserved cysteine through the conserved F or W. A D gene is named only where the DNA matches it firmly. Clone size is stated in some rows and not others, as once, few, many or a class when expanded.

TRBV18	NA	TRBJ2-5	NA	CASSPRDSIQETQYF	TGTGCCAGCTCACCGAGAGACAGCATACAAGAGACCCAGTACTTC
TRBV12-5	few	TRBJ2-3	TRBD2	CASGPGLAGVLDTQYF	TGTGCTAGTGGCCCGGGACTAGCGGGAGTATTAGATACGCAGTATTTT
TRBV20-1	NA	TRBJ2-5	TRBD2	CSAGTSAQETQYF	TGCAGTGCCGGGACTAGCGCTCAAGAGACCCAGTACTTC
TRBV12-3/TRBV12-4	many	TRBJ1-2	NA	CASSQQTGWEYGYTF	TGTGCCAGCAGCCAACAAACAGGGTGGGAGTATGGCTACACCTTC
TRBV12-3/TRBV12-4	NA	TRBJ2-3	NA	CASTQTSTDTQYF	TGTGCCAGCACCCAAACTAGCACAGATACGCAGTATTTT
TRBV27	many	TRBJ1-1	NA	CASSLKGDLLNTEAFF	TGTGCCAGCAGTTTAAAGGGTGACTTGTTGAACACTGAAGCTTTCTTT
TRBV29-1	many	TRBJ1-1	NA	CSVALGGTEAFF	TGCAGCGTTGCTCTAGGAGGGACTGAAGCTTTCTTT
TRBV20-1	NA	TRBJ1-1	NA	CSARQTGQRAEAFF	TGCAGTGCTAGACAAACAGGGCAACGGGCAGAAGCTTTCTTT
TRBV20-1	few	TRBJ1-4	NA	CSARVPSRGNEKLFF	TGCAGTGCTAGGGTGCCTTCCAGGGGTAATGAAAAACTGTTTTTT
TRBV28	NA	TRBJ1-2	NA	CASRPVGLWDGYTF	TGTGCCAGCAGGCCGGTGGGCCTTTGGGATGGCTACACCTTC
TRBV18	many	TRBJ2-6	NA	CASSPFQGATGANVLTF	TGTGCCAGCTCACCGTTTCAGGGCGCGACTGGGGCCAACGTCCTGACTTTC
TRBV28	NA	TRBJ1-2	TRBD1	CASSPPGQTFWAF	TGTGCCAGCAGTCCCCCGGGACAGACCTTTTGGGCCTTC
TRBV27	NA	TRBJ2-7	NA	CASSLSTASSHEQYF	TGTGCCAGCAGTTTATCGACAGCCTCTTCCCACGAGCAGTACTTC
TRBV5-6	few	TRBJ2-1	NA	CASIWGTDFGNEQFF	TGTGCCAGCATCTGGGGTACCGACTTCGGCAATGAGCAGTTCTTC
TRBV6-2/TRBV6-3	NA	TRBJ2-1	NA	CASSYSRKQFF	TGTGCCAGCAGTTACTCCCGAAAGCAGTTCTTC
TRBV7-2	NA	TRBJ2-7	NA	CASSLLFRAREQYF	TGTGCCAGCAGCTTATTGTTCCGGGCAAGGGAGCAGTACTTC
TRBV29-1	many	TRBJ1-3	TRBD1	CSVETGGLNTIYF	TGCAGCGTAGAAACAGGGGGCCTAAACACCATATATTTT
TRBV5-1	NA	TRBJ2-7	NA	CASSLELSSYEQYF	TGCGCCAGCAGCTTGGAGCTGTCCTCCTACGAGCAGTACTTC
TRBV6-6	few	TRBJ2-7	NA	CASSYSLTYEQYF	TGTGCCAGCAGTTACTCGCTTACCTACGAGCAGTACTTC
TRBV6-1	few	TRBJ1-1	TRBD1	CASSGPGQGPRAFF	TGTGCCAGCAGTGGGCCGGGACAGGGCCCTCGGGCTTTCTTT
TRBV24-1	NA	TRBJ2-1	NA	CATSGTKGGNEQFF	TGTGCCACCAGTGGGACCAAGGGTGGCAATGAGCAGTTCTTC
TRBV5-1	many	TRBJ1-3	NA	CASSLTEAAAGNTIYF	TGCGCCAGCAGCTTGACAGAAGCCGCCGCTGGAAACACCATATATTTT